This TCR beta chain was recovered during a study of post-analysis software for immune sequencing data. Study overall: The cohort encompassed relapsing-remitting, secondary progressive and progressive-relapsing multiple sclerosis disease courses.

Study findings and constraints: Compared with controls, patients showed significantly lower normalized Chao1 diversity. Four or five TRBV segments were more frequent in patients than controls; TRBV5-6, TRBV5-1 and TRBV20-1 belonged to this group.

This clonotype was counted only a few times. The antigen remains unidentified. V gave up 5 bases and J gave up 10 bases; unmatched junction bases: 16. This CDR3 spans 18 amino acids. TCR beta cDNA libraries had unique molecular identifiers. TCRdb called the PCR reads again in MiXCR, with one record for every CDR3 protein. The sample holds roughly 540,000 distinct CDR3 sequences; approximately 31% are singletons and the top ten take 6%. V is TRBV12-3 or TRBV12-4 and J is TRBJ2-1; 14 nucleotides align to TRBD2. Specimen: blood. This receptor was taken from a girl aged 2-17 years with multiple sclerosis. The CDR3 region has the DNA TGTGCCAGCAGTCGTCCGGGACTAGCGGGGGCCCTATCAAACGAGCAGTTCTTC. This codes for CASSRPGLAGALSNEQFF.